This T cell receptor beta chain was observed in a study of control samples from healthy donors and cancer patients. The method was immunoSEQ multiplex PCR; TCRdb's version includes in-frame clones alone and lacks a portion of them. The sample records 45,000 or so clones, approximately 89% being singletons. V was pared by 4 bases and J by 4 bases, with 13 bases between. The CDR3 runs 14 residues. Germline V gene data show CDR1 as SGDLS and CDR2 as YYNGEE. The clonotype comes from a woman aged 40-49 years with head and neck cancer. The chain joins TRBV9 to TRBJ2-3; possibly TRBD2 for D (6 bases). Sequencing input: PBMCs. The CDR3, as DNA: TGTGCCAGCAGCCCGGGAGCGGGTGCAGATACGCAGTATTTT. Translated, it gives CASSPGAGADTQYF.